Reported below is one TCR beta chain. The antigen is not known. This entry belongs to a study of cytomegalovirus exposure and HLA in healthy donors. General observations from the study: Rare TCR sequences dominated, though some public TCRs recurred in many donors. The investigators catalogued some 150 TCR beta chains as cytomegalovirus-associated.

Losses at the gene ends were 0 bases for V and 5 bases for J; bases not matched to a gene: 9. This CDR3 contains 16 residues. The germline gives CDR1 KGHSH, CDR2 LQKENI. Libraries were prepared by immunoSEQ multiplex PCR; TCRdb keeps only in-frame clonotypes and omits some of them. This table has about 73,000 clones, 94% appearing once. This sequence originates from a woman aged 18-29 years in good health and CMV-seropositive. The sample taken for sequencing was PBMCs. The chain has TRBV18 and TRBJ2-7; 8 bases map to TRBD1. The CDR3 sequence: CASSPPPRGHRHEQYF. The CDR3 bases are TGTGCCAGCTCACCACCGCCCAGGGGGCATAGGCACGAGCAGTACTTC. The full variable domain, with the rest looked up from reference TRBV18 and TRBJ2-7, is NAGVMQNPRHLVRRRGQEARLRCSPMKGHSHVYWYRQLPEEGLKFMVYLQKENIIDESGMPKERFSAEFPKEGPSILRIQQVVRGDSAAYFCASSPPPRGHRHEQYFGPGTRLTVT.